This TCR beta chain originates from a study of T-cell reconstitution after alpha-beta-depleted transplantation in children. Study findings and constraints: Reports say that about two months after transplant, the alpha-beta T cells came out of several hundred graft clones that had expanded. It was newly produced T cells that mostly accounted for T-cell counts and diversity one year after transplant.

Using unique molecular identifiers, the investigators prepared the TCRbeta library. MiXCR, applied by TCRdb to the PCR reads, yields one record per CDR3 protein. The table lists about a million distinct CDR3 sequences, roughly 29% of them singletons, with about 28% in the top ten. Remarks on this clonotype: Its matching antigen is unknown. Only one base separates this from a far larger clonotype, so it likely reflects a read error.

The sequenced sample was PBMCs, mostly from graft donor cells, obtained 360 days after TCRalphabeta/CD19-depleted stem cell transplant. This TCR was recovered from a boy under two years old who had a stem cell transplant for SCID, so the T cells may come from the graft donor.

The chain's CDR3 is CASSLTGNTEPFF. The DNA of the CDR3 is TGTGCCAGCAGCTTGACAGGGAACACTGAACCTTTCTTT. This sequence joins TRBV7-2 and TRBJ1-1; 7 bases agree with TRBD1. Germline CDR1 reads SGHTA; CDR2 reads FQGNSA. This CDR3 region has 13 residues.